This T cell receptor beta chain was documented in a study of T cell repertoires in cytomegalovirus infection. Remarks on this clonotype: Its cognate antigen is unknown.

One entry per CDR3 protein results from TCRdb running MiXCR on the reads. This table has 550,000 to 850,000 distinct CDR3 sequences, 33% appearing once. The TCR originated in a human donor in good health (CMV status not recorded). Some clones in this sample may be carry-over from other donors' samples. This specimen was cultured PBMCs, taken from culture after CMV antigen stimulation.

Here the CDR3 reads CASSLGPPDPRTDTQYF. The DNA of the CDR3 is TGTGCCAGCAGCTTAGGACCCCCAGACCCCCGCACAGATACGCAGTATTTT. J is TRBJ2-3 and V is TRBV7-2, with unresolved D. The CDR3 extends over 17 amino acids. Germline CDR1 and CDR2: SGHTA and FQGNSA. With 1 base removed from V and 1 base from J, the gap between germline ends came to 15 bases.